This TCR beta chain is drawn from a study of CD8 T cells in ankylosing spondylitis. This clonotype was seen only a few times. Antigen unknown. Germline CDR1 reads SGHTA; CDR2 reads FQGTGA. The CDR3 consists of 16 residues. V was pared by 3 bases and J by 5 bases, with 9 bases of the junction left unmatched. Whole-study results and caveats: A TCR beta motif of several highly homologous variants seemed to mark ankylosing spondylitis blood. Clones linked to disease were reported to show significant enrichment in matched ankylosing spondylitis synovial fluid. Peripheral blood held disease-linked clones only at relatively low frequency, and these were CD8+.

From the 5' RACE reads, TCRdb called clonotypes with MiXCR, one entry per CDR3 protein. The sample shows more than 300,000 distinct CDR3 sequences, around 7.6% of them seen only once. The V gene is TRBV7-3, the J gene TRBJ2-3, with 9 bases lining up with TRBD2. The TCR sequence derives from a male donor with ankylosing spondylitis. Sequencing was performed on blood, either unsorted or a sorted T cell fraction (not recorded which). CDR3 sequence (DNA): TGTGCCAGCAGCTTTAGCGGGAGCCCCTACGGAGATACGCAGTATTTT. Translating gives CASSFSGSPYGDTQYF.